The source of this T cell receptor (beta chain) is a study of shared clonotypes between healthy human individuals. Partitioning of CD4+ cells yielded a CD45RA+ naive subset and a CD45RA-negative memory subset. Trimming pared 5 bases from V and 0 bases from J, leaving 14 bases between. Germline CDR1 and CDR2: SGHTA and FQGTGA. The CDR3 totals 15 residues. Study-wide results and limits: Among several donors, roughly 5.4% of naive CD4 clonotypes were found in common.

Note on this clone: Its antigen is not known.

TCRdb's table, derived via immunoSEQ multiplex PCR, lists solely in-frame clones and lacks some. The repertoire holds about 1.5 million clones, with nearly 99% as singletons. The chain couples TRBV7-3 to TRBJ2-7; tentatively, D is TRBD1 or TRBD2 (6 bases each). The sample was naive CD4+ T cells sorted from blood. Subset indicated: CD45RA+ positively selected. The receptor's source is a man younger than 40 in good health. The DNA for the CDR3 is TGTGCCAGCAGCCCCCAGTCGGGGGCCTCCTACGAGCAGTACTTC. Translation: CASSPQSGASYEQYF.